This is a list of T cell receptor beta chains from one sample in a study of blood T cell repertoires in COVID-19. Here immunoSEQ multiplex PCR was the method, and the copy in TCRdb shows in-frame clones only, minus some. The sample includes 300,000 to 400,000 clones, approximately 87% of them seen just once. Sequencing was done on a sample of peripheral blood. Every receptor here comes from a woman aged 55-70 years with COVID-19, enrolled during active disease. The CDR3 runs from the conserved cysteine through the conserved F or W. The D gene is left open where the match is weak. Size is omitted from some rows. Given values are once, few, many or a class for expanded clones.

v_gene: TRBV10-3
j_gene: TRBJ1-2
abundance: .
d_gene: TRBD1
len: 13
CDR3aa: CAIRDRGHYGYTF
CDR3nt: TGTGCCATCCGGGACAGGGGCCACTATGGCTACACCTTC

v_gene: TRBV2
j_gene: TRBJ2-1
abundance: .
d_gene: TRBD2
len: 17
CDR3aa: CASSGRGTSGSYNEQFF
CDR3nt: TGTGCCAGCAGCGGCAGAGGGACTAGCGGGTCCTACAATGAGCAGTTCTTC

v_gene: TRBV7-7
j_gene: TRBJ2-3
abundance: .
d_gene: TRBD2
len: 16
CDR3aa: CASSLGSGGHTDTQYF
CDR3nt: TGTGCTAGCAGCTTAGGGAGCGGGGGACACACAGATACGCAGTATTTT

v_gene: TRBV2
j_gene: TRBJ1-5
abundance: .
d_gene: TRBD1
len: 14
CDR3aa: CASRDRAARQPQHF
CDR3nt: TGTGCCAGCAGGGACAGGGCAGCGAGGCAGCCCCAGCATTTT

v_gene: TRBV6-4
j_gene: TRBJ1-4
abundance: .
d_gene: .
len: 13
CDR3aa: CASSGTVGEKLFF
CDR3nt: TGTGCCAGCAGTGGGACAGTAGGTGAAAAACTGTTTTTT

v_gene: TRBV6-2/TRBV6-3
j_gene: TRBJ1-2
abundance: once
d_gene: .
len: 16
CDR3aa: CASSYSMAQRVYGYTF
CDR3nt: TGTGCCAGCAGTTACTCGATGGCGCAGAGGGTCTATGGCTACACCTTC

v_gene: TRBV5-6
j_gene: TRBJ1-5
abundance: .
d_gene: .
len: 16
CDR3aa: CASSLNGFYSNQPQHF
CDR3nt: TGTGCCAGCAGCTTGAATGGCTTTTATAGCAATCAGCCCCAGCATTTT

v_gene: TRBV6-5
j_gene: TRBJ1-5
abundance: .
d_gene: TRBD1
len: 15
CDR3aa: CASRNRGPSNQPQHF
CDR3nt: TGTGCCAGCAGAAACAGGGGCCCGAGCAATCAGCCCCAGCATTTT

v_gene: TRBV5-1
j_gene: TRBJ1-4
abundance: .
d_gene: TRBD1
len: 15
CDR3aa: CASSRSGQSNEKLFF
CDR3nt: TGCGCCAGCAGCCGATCGGGACAGAGTAATGAAAAACTGTTTTTT

v_gene: TRBV19
j_gene: TRBJ1-1
abundance: .
d_gene: .
len: 14
CDR3aa: CASKGGVVITEAFF
CDR3nt: TGTGCCAGTAAAGGGGGGGTGGTGATCACTGAAGCTTTCTTT

v_gene: TRBV7-3
j_gene: TRBJ1-2
abundance: .
d_gene: TRBD1
len: 15
CDR3aa: CASSVGTGMNYGYTF
CDR3nt: TGTGCCAGCAGCGTCGGGACAGGGATGAACTATGGCTACACCTTC

v_gene: TRBV19
j_gene: TRBJ2-1
abundance: .
d_gene: TRBD2
len: 16
CDR3aa: CASQTGGAGGYNEQFF
CDR3nt: TGTGCCAGCCAAACGGGAGGGGCCGGGGGCTACAATGAGCAGTTCTTC

v_gene: TRBV2
j_gene: TRBJ1-2
abundance: .
d_gene: .
len: 13
CDR3aa: CASRRGYVAGYTF
CDR3nt: TGTGCCAGCAGGAGGGGGTACGTGGCAGGCTACACCTTC

v_gene: TRBV18
j_gene: TRBJ1-1
abundance: .
d_gene: TRBD1
len: 15
CDR3aa: CASSQGTGVNTEAFF
CDR3nt: TGTGCCAGCTCACAGGGGACAGGGGTAAACACTGAAGCTTTCTTT

v_gene: TRBV5-4
j_gene: TRBJ1-4
abundance: .
d_gene: TRBD1
len: 16
CDR3aa: CASSPEGQGTNEKLFF
CDR3nt: TGTGCCAGCAGTCCGGAGGGACAGGGGACGAATGAAAAACTGTTTTTT

v_gene: TRBV5-1
j_gene: TRBJ1-2
abundance: few
d_gene: .
len: 13
CDR3aa: CASSLWQGYGYTF
CDR3nt: TGCGCCAGCAGCTTGTGGCAGGGCTATGGCTACACCTTC

v_gene: TRBV6-6
j_gene: TRBJ2-2
abundance: .
d_gene: .
len: 14
CDR3aa: CASSPTLRTGELFF
CDR3nt: TGTGCCAGCAGCCCCACTCTCCGTACCGGGGAGCTGTTTTTT

v_gene: TRBV25-1
j_gene: TRBJ2-2
abundance: .
d_gene: TRBD1
len: 15
CDR3aa: CASSLQGAPAGELFF
CDR3nt: TGTGCCAGCAGTCTACAGGGGGCGCCTGCCGGGGAGCTGTTTTTT

v_gene: TRBV11-2
j_gene: TRBJ2-1
abundance: .
d_gene: .
len: 11
CDR3aa: CASSLGAEQFF
CDR3nt: TGTGCCAGCAGCTTAGGGGCAGAGCAGTTCTTC

v_gene: TRBV28
j_gene: TRBJ1-2
abundance: .
d_gene: .
len: 13
CDR3aa: CAYGPGAGYGYTF
CDR3nt: TGTGCCTACGGCCCAGGGGCTGGCTATGGCTACACCTTC

v_gene: TRBV5-1
j_gene: TRBJ1-3
abundance: .
d_gene: TRBD1
len: 16
CDR3aa: CASSLEGQRSGNTIYF
CDR3nt: TGCGCCAGCAGCTTGGAGGGACAGCGCTCTGGAAACACCATATATTTT

v_gene: TRBV7-8
j_gene: TRBJ2-1
abundance: .
d_gene: TRBD2
len: 18
CDR3aa: CASSLGGRAGNLYNEQFF
CDR3nt: TGTGCCAGCAGCTTAGGGGGTAGAGCGGGGAATCTATACAATGAGCAGTTCTTC

v_gene: TRBV7-2
j_gene: TRBJ2-2
abundance: .
d_gene: TRBD2
len: 15
CDR3aa: CASSLGIAGAGELFF
CDR3nt: TGTGCCAGCAGCTTAGGGATAGCGGGGGCCGGGGAGCTGTTTTTT

v_gene: TRBV2
j_gene: TRBJ2-1
abundance: .
d_gene: .
len: 14
CDR3aa: CASSESPGNNEQFF
CDR3nt: TGTGCCAGCAGTGAATCCCCGGGAAACAATGAGCAGTTCTTC

v_gene: TRBV6-5
j_gene: TRBJ1-6
abundance: .
d_gene: TRBD1
len: 15
CDR3aa: CASSPGRGGTAPLHF
CDR3nt: TGTGCCAGCAGTCCAGGGAGAGGGGGCACAGCACCCCTCCACTTT

v_gene: TRBV11-2
j_gene: TRBJ2-7
abundance: .
d_gene: TRBD2
len: 14
CDR3aa: CASSPGLVVYEQYF
CDR3nt: TGTGCCAGCAGCCCCGGACTAGTAGTCTACGAGCAGTACTTC

v_gene: TRBV7-3
j_gene: TRBJ2-3
abundance: .
d_gene: .
len: 14
CDR3aa: CASSPTGGTDTQYF
CDR3nt: TGTGCCAGCAGCCCCACCGGGGGCACAGATACGCAGTATTTT

v_gene: TRBV7-3
j_gene: TRBJ1-2
abundance: .
d_gene: TRBD1
len: 13
CDR3aa: CASSFRQGDGYTF
CDR3nt: TGTGCCAGCAGCTTTCGACAGGGAGATGGCTACACCTTC

v_gene: TRBV5-5
j_gene: TRBJ1-2
abundance: .
d_gene: TRBD1
len: 16
CDR3aa: CASSLGPGGTNYGYTF
CDR3nt: TGTGCCAGCAGCTTGGGGCCAGGGGGCACTAACTATGGCTACACCTTC

v_gene: TRBV27
j_gene: TRBJ2-3
abundance: .
d_gene: .
len: 14
CDR3aa: CASRDQGSEDTQYF
CDR3nt: TGTGCCAGCAGAGATCAGGGTTCTGAAGATACGCAGTATTTT

v_gene: TRBV19
j_gene: TRBJ1-3
abundance: .
d_gene: .
len: 16
CDR3aa: CASSIPGLSSGNTIYF
CDR3nt: TGTGCCAGTAGTATTCCGGGACTGTCCTCTGGAAACACCATATATTTT

v_gene: TRBV5-4
j_gene: TRBJ1-1
abundance: .
d_gene: .
len: 13
CDR3aa: CASSHDRNTEAFF
CDR3nt: TGTGCCAGCAGCCATGACAGGAACACTGAAGCTTTCTTT

v_gene: TRBV7-3
j_gene: TRBJ2-3
abundance: .
d_gene: .
len: 16
CDR3aa: CASSLTLAGGTDTQYF
CDR3nt: TGTGCCAGCAGCTTAACCTTAGCTGGGGGGACAGATACGCAGTATTTT

v_gene: TRBV5-1
j_gene: TRBJ2-7
abundance: .
d_gene: TRBD1
len: 14
CDR3aa: CASSLGQGRGEQYF
CDR3nt: TGCGCCAGCAGCTTAGGACAGGGAAGGGGCGAGCAGTACTTC

v_gene: TRBV18
j_gene: TRBJ2-3
abundance: .
d_gene: TRBD1
len: 14
CDR3aa: CASSRQGSTDTQYF
CDR3nt: TGTGCCAGCTCCCGACAGGGTAGCACAGATACGCAGTATTTT

v_gene: TRBV5-1
j_gene: TRBJ2-1
abundance: .
d_gene: .
len: 15
CDR3aa: CASSLDGGRYNEQFF
CDR3nt: TGCGCCAGCAGCTTGGACGGGGGGCGGTACAATGAGCAGTTCTTC

v_gene: TRBV19
j_gene: TRBJ1-6
abundance: .
d_gene: .
len: 14
CDR3aa: CASSINEGNSPLHF
CDR3nt: TGTGCCAGTAGTATAAATGAGGGTAATTCACCCCTCCACTTT

v_gene: TRBV5-1
j_gene: TRBJ2-5
abundance: .
d_gene: TRBD2
len: 16
CDR3aa: CASSWGLAGGPDTQYF
CDR3nt: TGCGCCAGCAGCTGGGGACTAGCGGGGGGCCCGGATACCCAGTACTTC

v_gene: TRBV6-2/TRBV6-3
j_gene: TRBJ2-1
abundance: .
d_gene: .
len: 12
CDR3aa: CASSGEYNEQFF
CDR3nt: TGTGCCAGCAGTGGAGAGTACAATGAGCAGTTCTTC

v_gene: TRBV18
j_gene: TRBJ1-2
abundance: .
d_gene: .
len: 14
CDR3aa: CASSPWGLDYGYTF
CDR3nt: TGTGCCAGCTCACCATGGGGGCTAGACTATGGCTACACCTTC

v_gene: TRBV7-9
j_gene: TRBJ1-1
abundance: .
d_gene: TRBD1
len: 15
CDR3aa: CASSPEGQQNTEAFF
CDR3nt: TGTGCCAGCAGCCCGGAGGGACAGCAGAACACTGAAGCTTTCTTT

v_gene: TRBV19
j_gene: TRBJ2-3
abundance: .
d_gene: TRBD1
len: 15
CDR3aa: CASSIRDRGEDTQYF
CDR3nt: TGTGCCAGTAGTATTCGGGACAGGGGGGAGGATACGCAGTATTTT